This TCR beta chain was recovered during a study of CD4+ T cells in melanoma. Study-wide results and caveats: Neoantigen-specific CD4+ T cells in melanoma reportedly had diverse differentiation states.

Trimming took off 4 bases at V and 8 bases at J, with 8 bases between the two ends. CDR3 length equals 12 residues. From germline, CDR1 is SNHLY and CDR2 FYNNEI. Profiled with immunoSEQ multiplex PCR; TCRdb holds only in-frame clones, not every one. The sample lists roughly 60,000 clones, approximately 70% seen once, with 4.8% in the top ten. As to this clone: Its specificity is not known.

The TCR sequence derives from a human donor with melanoma. Sequences were obtained from tumor tissue. The chain uses TRBV2 and TRBJ1-4, with TRBD1 as a possible D gene (5 bases). The CDR3 spells CASSGQPEKLFF. CDR3 DNA: TGTGCCAGCAGTGGACAGCCCGAAAAACTGTTTTTT.